This record looks at one TCR beta chain sequence and its context. The antigen is undetermined. The sample belongs to a study of T cell repertoires in ileal Crohn's disease. Study-level background: Surgery for a complication: stricturing in about 61%, penetrating in roughly 40%.

Time point in this sample: neoterminal ileum biopsy at postoperative endoscopy, about 6 months after surgery. General observations from the study: Postoperative endoscopy occurred within one year, median about 6.9 months.

Per the germline V gene, CDR1 is MNHNS and CDR2 is SASEGT. The J segment lost 2 bases and the V segment lost 4 bases, leaving 12 bases of the junction unmatched. The CDR3 covers 18 residues. Assay: immunoSEQ multiplex PCR; the TCRdb copy retains only in-frame clones and omits some. The repertoire holds 9,500 to 11,000 clones, around 70% seen once, with over 6% in the top ten. Sample: ileal tissue. The TCR comes from an adult with Crohn's disease. The V gene is TRBV6-1, the J gene TRBJ2-1; 9 nucleotides agree with TRBD2. The CDR3 is CASSAIFPSGVPYNEQFF. Here the CDR3 DNA reads TGTGCCAGCAGTGCTATATTCCCTAGCGGGGTCCCCTACAATGAGCAGTTCTTC.